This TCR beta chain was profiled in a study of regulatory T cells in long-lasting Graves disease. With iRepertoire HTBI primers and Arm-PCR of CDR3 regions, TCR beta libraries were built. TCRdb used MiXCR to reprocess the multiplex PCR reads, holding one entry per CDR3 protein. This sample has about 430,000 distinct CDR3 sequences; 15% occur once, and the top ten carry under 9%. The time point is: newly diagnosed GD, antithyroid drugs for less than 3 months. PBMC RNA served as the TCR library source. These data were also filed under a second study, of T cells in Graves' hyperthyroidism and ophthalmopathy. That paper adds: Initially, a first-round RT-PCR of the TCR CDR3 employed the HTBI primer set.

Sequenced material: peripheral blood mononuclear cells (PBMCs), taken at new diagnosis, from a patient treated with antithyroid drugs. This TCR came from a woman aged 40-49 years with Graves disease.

DNA of the CDR3: TGTGCCAGCAGCTTTCTAGGGACAGGGGTAACAGATACGCAGTATTTT. This sequence encodes CASSFLGTGVTDTQYF. V and J are TRBV7-8 and TRBJ2-3; TRBD1 agrees at 10 bases. Per germline, CDR1 SGHVS and CDR2 FQNEAQ. V was pared by 3 bases and J by 3 bases, with 6 bases of the junction left unmatched. CDR3 length equals 16 residues.